The 26 T cell receptor beta chains below were found in one sample sequenced in a study of T cell responses to AZD1222 COVID-19 vaccine. Libraries were prepared by immunoSEQ multiplex PCR; TCRdb keeps only in-frame clonotypes and omits some of them. The table lists roughly 67,000 clones, almost 90% of them singletons. This specimen was peripheral blood, taken on day 0 of AZD1222 vaccination. Receptors originate from an adult in good health.

The chain carries TRBV15 and TRBJ2-6; D is unresolved. V lost 0 bases, J lost 4 bases, and 10 bases lay in between. Germline CDR1 and CDR2: LNHNV and YYDKDF (reference sequence). This CDR3 region has 16 residues. CDR3 bases: TGTGCCACCAGCAGAGATCGAGGTCCCGGGGCCAACGTCCTGACTTTC. Translation gives CATSRDRGPGANVLTF.

This clone occurred a few times. The chain couples TRBV7-9 to TRBJ2-7, with TRBD2 matching 7 bases. V lost 5 bases, J lost 0 bases, and 7 bases stayed unmatched. From germline, CDR1 is SEHNR and CDR2 FQNEAQ (reference sequence). CDR3 length: 15 amino acids. The DNA of the CDR3 is TGTGCCAGCAGCGTCATAGCGGGTAGCTCCTACGAGCAGTACTTC. Its protein product is CASSVIAGSSYEQYF.

The chain uses TRBV18 and TRBJ1-2; D uncertain. The germline CDR1 and CDR2 sequences are KGHSH and LQKENI. V dropped 4 bases and J dropped 4 bases, with 13 bases sitting between them. CDR3 length: 14 amino acids. CDR3 DNA sequence: TGTGCCAGCTCACAGCCCAGACCCAGCTATGGCTACACCTTC. Amino acid sequence: CASSQPRPSYGYTF.

This chain links TRBV7-2 with TRBJ2-7; D not resolved. The germline gives CDR1 SGHTA, CDR2 FQGNSA. CDR3 length: 15 residues. V lost 2 bases, J lost 0 bases, and 11 bases lay in between. CDR3 sequence (DNA): TGTGCCAGCAGCTTAAGGTCAGGCGTCTCCTACGAGCAGTACTTC. Protein product: CASSLRSGVSYEQYF.

The rearrangement uses TRBV28 and TRBJ1-1, with a tentative D call TRBD1 (6 bases). Per the germline V gene, CDR1 is MDHEN and CDR2 is SYDVKM. V lost 8 bases, J lost 11 bases, and 18 bases lay in between. The CDR3 totals 12 residues. CDR3 DNA sequence: TGTGCCAGCTCAAGCCGGGGGCCGGACGCTTTCTTT. It specifies CASSSRGPDAFF.

The rearrangement joins TRBV11-2 to TRBJ1-5; D not resolved. Trimming shortened V by 1 base and J by 0 bases, and 4 bases separated the two germline ends. CDR3 length: 14 amino acids. Germline values: CDR1 SGHAT, CDR2 FQNNGV. The CDR3 DNA reads TGTGCCAGCAGCTTAGCCGGTAGCAATCAGCCCCAGCATTTT. This translates into CASSLAGSNQPQHF.

The genes are TRBV4-3 and TRBJ2-3; 7 nucleotides align to TRBD2. The CDR3 loop spans 16 amino acids. Germline-derived CDR1 and CDR2 are LGHNA and YSLEER. V was clipped by 0 bases and J by 4 bases; unmatched bases: 7. The CDR3 here is CASSQDPGRGSDTQYF. The CDR3 DNA is TGCGCCAGCAGCCAAGATCCGGGGAGGGGATCAGATACGCAGTATTTT.

The chain couples TRBV28 to TRBJ2-1, with D uncertain. There are 15 residues in the CDR3. V lost 3 bases to trimming and J lost 5 bases, with 14 bases between them. Looked up from germline, CDR1 is MDHEN and CDR2 is SYDVKM. DNA of the CDR3: TGTGCCAGCAGTTTGGCCGACTTATTTAACAATGAGCAGTTCTTC. Its protein product is CASSLADLFNNEQFF.

The chain employs TRBV10-1 and TRBJ2-5; 7 bases match TRBD2. The germline gives CDR1 WNHNN, CDR2 SYGVQD (reference sequence). The CDR3 has 14 amino acids. Germline trimming cut 6 bases from V and 1 base from J; bases unmatched to any gene: 5. The CDR3 spells CASSGGSFQETQYF. CDR3 coding DNA: TGCGCCAGCAGCGGGGGGTCCTTCCAAGAGACCCAGTACTTC.

The chain is built from TRBV12-3 or TRBV12-4 and TRBJ2-1; D call uncertain. Between the trimmed V and J ends, which lost 2 bases and 9 bases, there was a span of 11 bases. The CDR3 has 13 amino acids. The CDR3 region is CASSLIVDGEQFF. The CDR3 DNA sequence: TGTGCCAGCAGTTTAATCGTAGACGGTGAGCAGTTCTTC.

The genes are TRBV3-1 (or the pseudogene TRBV3-2) and TRBJ2-1; the D gene is possibly TRBD2 (5 bases). Trimming removed 4 bases at V and 0 bases at J, with 10 bases between. Germline V lookup: CDR1 LGHDT, CDR2 YNNKEL (reference sequence). The CDR3 contains 15 residues. The CDR3 sequence is CASSLGLSSYNEQFF. CDR3 in DNA: TGTGCCAGCAGCCTAGGACTGTCCTCCTACAATGAGCAGTTCTTC.

The chain carries TRBV28 and TRBJ2-1; D unresolved. Trimming pared 5 bases from V and 5 bases from J, leaving 10 bases between. Germline V gene lookup returns CDR1 MDHEN and CDR2 SYDVKM. The CDR3 totals 13 residues. The CDR3 sequence is CASSETGNNEQFF. The CDR3 nucleotides read TGTGCCAGCAGTGAGACCGGAAACAATGAGCAGTTCTTC.

The gene calls are TRBV5-1 and TRBJ1-1; TRBD1 aligns across 8 bases. This CDR3 comprises 14 residues. V was clipped by 4 bases and J by 4 bases; unmatched bases: 6. The germline CDR1 and CDR2 sequences are SGHRS and YFSETQ. CDR3 nucleotides: TGCGCCAGCAGCCTGACAGGGGCGGGCACTGAAGCTTTCTTT. It is translated as CASSLTGAGTEAFF. The full variable domain, with the rest looked up from reference TRBV5-1 and TRBJ1-1, is KAGVTQTPRYLIKTRGQQVTLSCSPISGHRSVSWYQQTPGQGLQFLFEYFSETQRNKGNFPGRFSGRQFSNSRSEMNVSTLELGDSALYLCASSLTGAGTEAFFGQGTRLTVV.

V usage is TRBV5-1 and J usage is TRBJ2-1; TRBD1 might be the D (6 bases). This CDR3 has 14 amino acids. Germline assignment: CDR1 SGHRS and CDR2 YFSETQ. The germline V and J ends were trimmed by 0 bases and 6 bases, with 10 bases remaining between them. Here the CDR3 DNA reads TGCGCCAGCAGCTTGGACAGGGATCTCAATGAGCAGTTCTTC. Translation: CASSLDRDLNEQFF.

The chain recombines TRBV6-1 with TRBJ1-4; D might be TRBD1 (6 bases). V was shortened by 3 bases and J by 1 base, with 6 bases between the two germline ends. The CDR3 has 14 residues. In germline, CDR1 is MNHNS, CDR2 SASEGT. Written as DNA, the CDR3 is TGTGCCAGCAGTGAGGACAGAACTAATGAAAAACTGTTTTTT. Its protein is CASSEDRTNEKLFF.

Note on this clone: Mismatch with germline at one junction end may stem from a read error. This chain uses TRBV6-4 with TRBJ2-1, with 9 positions matching TRBD2. Germline V CDR1 and CDR2: MRHNA, SNTAGT. The CDR3 length is 14 residues. CDR3 bases: TGTACCAGCAGTGAATCAGCGGGAGGATACGAGCAGTTCTTC. It is translated as CTSSESAGGYEQFF.

The J gene is TRBJ1-1, the V gene TRBV9; D might be TRBD1 (6 bases). Germline V gives CDR1 SGDLS, CDR2 YYNGEE. The CDR3 contains 13 residues. V dropped 5 bases and J dropped 1 base, with 9 bases sitting between them. The CDR3 loop reads CASRGQSNTEAFF. The CDR3 DNA sequence: TGTGCCAGCAGAGGACAGTCGAACACTGAAGCTTTCTTT.

This clone was recorded a few times. This chain links TRBV6-4 with TRBJ1-2, with D uncertain. The CDR3 runs to 12 residues. Germline assignment: CDR1 MRHNA and CDR2 SNTAGT. V was cut by 8 bases and J by 4 bases, with 11 bases left in between. The CDR3 loop is CASSPGFYGYTF. The CDR3 DNA reads TGTGCCAGCTCCCCAGGTTTCTATGGCTACACCTTC.

This clone was recorded once. The V gene is TRBV4-1, the J gene TRBJ2-7, with TRBD1 as a possible D gene (6 bases). Trimming left V 3 bases short and J 0 bases short, with 15 bases between. The V gene's germline CDR1 is MGHRA and CDR2 YSYEKL. CDR3 size: 16 residues. The CDR3 protein is CASSQQQGSGSYEQYF. DNA for the CDR3: TGCGCCAGCAGCCAGCAACAGGGAAGTGGCTCCTACGAGCAGTACTTC.

This chain links TRBV7-9 with TRBJ2-1, with TRBD1 identical over 9 bases. The length of the CDR3 is 15 residues. CDR1 and CDR2 from the germline V gene are SEHNR and FQNEAQ (reference sequence). The J segment lost 8 bases and the V segment lost 4 bases, leaving 9 bases of the junction unmatched. For the CDR3, the DNA is TGTGCCAGCAGCTCCCCCGGGACAGGGAGCCATGAGCAGTTCTTC. Its protein is CASSSPGTGSHEQFF.

The V and J genes are TRBV12-3 or TRBV12-4 and TRBJ1-1; D possibly corresponds to TRBD1 (6 bases). V was cut by 4 bases and J by 4 bases, with 10 bases left in between. The CDR3 consists of 13 residues. The CDR3 sequence: CASSSARGTEAFF. CDR3 nucleotides: TGTGCCAGCAGTTCTGCCAGGGGCACTGAAGCTTTCTTT.

The chain links TRBV28 to TRBJ1-4; 7 bases fit TRBD1. The CDR3 length is 16 residues. The germline gives CDR1 MDHEN, CDR2 SYDVKM. After removal of 1 base from V and 4 bases from J, the junction contained 6 bases not matched to a gene. The DNA for the CDR3 is TGTGCCAGCAGTTTATCGGAGGGACAGATTAATGAAAAACTGTTTTTT. This translates into CASSLSEGQINEKLFF.

CDR3 DNA: TGTGCCAGCAGTCCCCGTGTCAGGAGCTCCTATAATTCACCCCTCCACTTT. This encodes CASSPRVRSSYNSPLHF. The chain is built from TRBV27 and TRBJ1-6; D unresolved. Germline CDR1 reads MNHEY; CDR2 reads SMNVEV (reference sequence). The length of the CDR3 is 17 residues. V lost 5 bases, J lost 0 bases, and 14 bases lay in between.

A note on this clone: Other DNA sequences in this specimen translate into the identical CDR3. The chain is built from TRBV6-4 and TRBJ2-3; D gene uncertain. V lost 0 bases to trimming and J lost 6 bases, with 4 bases between them. The CDR3 consists of 12 residues. Germline-derived CDR1 and CDR2 are MRHNA and SNTAGT. CDR3 loop: CASSDSVDTQYF. In nucleotides, the CDR3 is TGTGCCAGCAGTGACTCGGTGGATACGCAGTATTTT.

This chain joins TRBV6-2 or TRBV6-3 and TRBJ2-1, with D uncertain. This CDR3 spans 15 amino acids. Germline V lookup: CDR1 MNHEY, CDR2 SVGEGT. Trimming took off 0 bases at V and 5 bases at J, with 11 bases between the two ends. For the CDR3, the DNA is TGTGCCAGCAGTTACTCATTCCCCGGAAACAATGAGCAGTTCTTC. It encodes CASSYSFPGNNEQFF.

This chain connects TRBV19 to TRBJ1-1; no definite D call. This CDR3 has 14 residues. Germline V gene data show CDR1 as LNHDA and CDR2 as SQIVND (reference sequence). V lost 4 bases and J 1 base, leaving 10 bases between the germline ends. The CDR3 reads CASSSDWGNTEAFF. CDR3 bases: TGTGCCAGTAGTAGTGATTGGGGGAACACTGAAGCTTTCTTT. The entire variable domain, with the rest obtained from reference TRBV19 and TRBJ1-1, is as follows: DGGITQSPKYLFRKEGQNVTLSCEQNLNHDAMYWYRQDPGQGLRLIYYSQIVNDFQKGDIAEGYSVSREKKESFPLTVTSAQKNPTAFYLCASSSDWGNTEAFFGQGTRLTVV.